The present T cell receptor (beta chain) was sequenced within a study of prognosis after radiotherapy for stage I lung cancer. The authors amplified TCR beta CDR3 from genomic DNA using two-round multiplex PCR. First-round PCR amplification was performed with primers specific to each TRBV and TRBJ gene. MiXCR, applied by TCRdb to the multiplex PCR reads, yields one record per CDR3 protein. The sample yields approximately 26,000 distinct CDR3 sequences, roughly two fifths seen once. This CDR3 comprises 17 residues. V was pared by 0 bases and J by 6 bases, with 16 bases of the junction left unmatched. CDR1 is DFQATT, CDR2 SNEGSKA, per germline (reference sequence).

The source was PBMCs, collected before or after stereotactic body radiation therapy (not recorded which). The J gene is TRBJ2-7, the V gene TRBV20-1, with 8 bases identical to TRBD1. This clonotype was obtained from a donor of 50 years or more with non-small cell lung cancer. The DNA for the CDR3 is TGCAGTGCTAGAGATCAGGGGGCGGGATTGCTCCCATCCGAGCAGTACTTC. Protein: CSARDQGAGLLPSEQYF.